What follows is one T cell receptor (beta chain) and its context. Per the study methods: Reference gene primers were amplified, and this amplification served to estimate nucleated cell counts. Assay used: immunoSEQ multiplex PCR; TCRdb lists only in-frame clones, some missing. V, J and clone size derive from that table, while D and trimming were established from the DNA sequence. Of 70,000 to 90,000 clones in the sample, around 80% were seen once. These data come from a study of blood T cell repertoires in COVID-19. As for the study in general: Both acute and convalescent COVID-19 samples were obtained from the United States, Italy and Spain.

The sequencing input was peripheral blood. The source is a woman aged 80 or over with acute or convalescent COVID-19.

Here the CDR3 DNA reads TGTGCCAGCTCACCACCACCAGCGGGGGGGCCGTCCGGGTCCTACAATGAGCAGTTCTTC. Protein sequence: CASSPPPAGGPSGSYNEQFF. The chain has TRBV18 and TRBJ2-1, with 10 bases aligning to TRBD2. CDR1 KGHSH and CDR2 LQKENI come from the germline V gene. This CDR3 comprises 20 residues. The V and J ends lost 0 bases and 1 base, in that order; junction bases with no gene match: 12.